These 5 T cell receptor beta chains were sequenced from one sample in a study of cytomegalovirus exposure and HLA in healthy donors. The PCR used 60 Vbeta and 13 Jbeta primers. TCRdb's table, derived via immunoSEQ multiplex PCR, lists solely in-frame clones and lacks some. The sample contains around 94,000 clones, approximately 88% of which appear only once. The specimen sequenced was PBMCs. The receptors here all came from a man younger than 30 in good health and CMV-seronegative.

The rearrangement joins TRBV30 to TRBJ1-2; a possible D gene is TRBD1 (5 bases). Germline CDR1 and CDR2: GTSNPN and SVGIG (reference sequence). The CDR3 covers 13 residues. The V gene lost 5 bases and the J gene lost 2 bases, with 12 bases spanning the gap. This CDR3 reads CAWGWRGNYGYTF. The CDR3 DNA reads as TGTGCCTGGGGTTGGCGGGGGAACTATGGCTACACCTTC.

The chain uses TRBV5-1 and TRBJ2-3; D not certain. Trimming left V 4 bases short and J 2 bases short, with 5 bases between. The CDR3 sequence is 12 residues long. The V gene's germline CDR1 is SGHRS and CDR2 YFSETQ. The CDR3 loop is CASSAYTDTQYF. The CDR3 DNA reads TGCGCCAGCAGCGCCTACACAGATACGCAGTATTTT.

The genes are TRBV6-4 and TRBJ1-1, with TRBD1 matching over 9 bases. This CDR3 has 15 amino acids. The V gene end was trimmed by 5 bases and the J gene end by 4 bases; junction bases not matched to a gene: 8. Germline V gives CDR1 MRHNA, CDR2 SNTAGT. For the CDR3, the DNA is TGTGCCAGCAGTCAAGACAGGGGGAGGCGCACTGAAGCTTTCTTT. Protein sequence: CASSQDRGRRTEAFF.

The J gene is TRBJ1-5, the V gene TRBV15; D not resolved. The CDR3 is made up of 15 amino acids. V was pared by 0 bases and J by 7 bases, with 13 bases between. Germline CDR1 and CDR2: LNHNV and YYDKDF (reference sequence). CDR3 coding DNA: TGTGCCACCAGCAGAGATTCTTCGGTCGCGCAGCCCCAGCATTTT. Its translation: CATSRDSSVAQPQHF.

This clone was counted only a few times. V is TRBV9 and J is TRBJ1-1; possible D gene TRBD1, 6 bases. Germline values: CDR1 SGDLS, CDR2 YYNGEE. With 4 bases removed from V and 4 bases from J, the gap between germline ends came to 20 bases. The CDR3 consists of 16 residues. CDR3 DNA: TGTGCCAGCAGCTTACGAGGGACAACTTTGCCCACTGAAGCTTTCTTT. The encoded protein is CASSLRGTTLPTEAFF.